This T cell receptor (beta chain) was obtained from a study of radiation and T cells in renal cell carcinoma. Study overall: Nephrectomy followed 15 Gy stereotactic body radiation by 4 weeks. Study conclusions and caveats: Baseline intratumoral clonotype presence is unknown without pretreatment biopsies.

This CDR3 is built from 11 residues. CDR1 is SEHNR and CDR2 is FQNEAQ in the germline V gene (reference sequence). V gave up 1 base and J gave up 7 bases, with 2 bases separating them. The time point here: baseline pretreatment blood. Treatment specified: 15 Gy SBRT to primary tumor, nephrectomy 4 weeks later. Concerning this clone itself: As yet, its antigen is unknown. Additional DNA sequences in this sample encode the identical CDR3.

Using immunoSEQ multiplex PCR, the repertoire was profiled, and TCRdb retains in-frame clones only, with some absent. The sample consists of some 100,000 clones, roughly four fifths of them appearing once. Sample: blood, taken from a patient whose treatment included radiotherapy and nephrectomy. The J gene is TRBJ2-1, the V gene TRBV7-9; D gene ambiguous. The sequence came from a man in his fifties or sixties with renal cell carcinoma. The CDR3 reads CASSLGNEQFF. CDR3 nucleotide sequence: TGTGCCAGCAGCTTAGGTAATGAGCAGTTCTTC.